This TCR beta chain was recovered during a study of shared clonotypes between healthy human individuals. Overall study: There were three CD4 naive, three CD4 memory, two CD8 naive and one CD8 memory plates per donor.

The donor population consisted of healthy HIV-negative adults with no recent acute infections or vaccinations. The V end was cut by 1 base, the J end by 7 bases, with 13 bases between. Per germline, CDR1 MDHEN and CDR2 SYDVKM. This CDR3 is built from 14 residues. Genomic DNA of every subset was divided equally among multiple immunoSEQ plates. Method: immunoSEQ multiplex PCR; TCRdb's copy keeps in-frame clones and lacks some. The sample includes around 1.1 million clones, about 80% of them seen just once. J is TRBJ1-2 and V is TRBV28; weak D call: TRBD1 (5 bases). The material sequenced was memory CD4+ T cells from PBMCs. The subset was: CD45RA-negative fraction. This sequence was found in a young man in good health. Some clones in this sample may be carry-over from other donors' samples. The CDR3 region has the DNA TGTGCCAGCAGTTTATCGGCAGGGCGAAGTGGCTACACCTTC. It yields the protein CASSLSAGRSGYTF.